A selection of T cell receptor beta chains follows, all from one sample in a study of shared clonotypes between healthy human individuals. TCRdb's copy holds only in-frame clones and misses some; the assay was immunoSEQ multiplex PCR. The sample has about 2 million clones; about 95% are singletons. Sequenced material: naive CD8+ T cells sorted from blood. The receptors were sampled from a man between 18 and 35 years old in good health. CDR3s include the opening cysteine and the closing phenylalanine or tryptophan. A D gene is named only where the DNA matches it firmly. For some rows the clone size is stated as once, few or many, or as a class when expanded; others skip it.

j_call d_call cdr3_length v_call clone_size cdr3_aa cdr3_nt
TRBJ2-7 - 15 TRBV4-1 - CASSQDTGTSYEQYF TGCGCCAGCAGCCAAGATACCGGCACCTCCTACGAGCAGTACTTC
TRBJ1-2 - 14 TRBV4-2 - CASSQRPLEDGYTF TGTGCCAGCAGCCAACGGCCCTTGGAGGATGGCTACACCTTC
TRBJ2-7 - 14 TRBV6-5 once CASSYSPSSYEQYF TGTGCCAGCAGTTACTCGCCGAGCTCCTACGAGCAGTACTTC
TRBJ2-7 TRBD1 17 TRBV5-1 - CASSLWGSGQGEYEQYF TGCGCCAGCAGCTTGTGGGGTTCCGGCCAGGGGGAATACGAGCAGTACTTC
TRBJ2-3 TRBD2 18 TRBV30 - CAWSDPRLVAGILDTQYF TGTGCCTGGAGTGACCCACGACTGGTAGCGGGAATTTTAGATACGCAGTATTTT
TRBJ2-2 TRBD2 17 TRBV7-9 - CASSSGLAGANTGELFF TGTGCCAGCAGCTCGGGACTAGCGGGAGCTAACACCGGGGAGCTGTTTTTT
TRBJ1-1 - 14 TRBV12-5 - CASGLVGENTEAFF TGTGCTAGTGGTTTGGTCGGAGAGAACACTGAAGCTTTCTTT
TRBJ1-3 - 15 TRBV7-2 - CASSLAPGPGNTIYF TGTGCCAGCAGCTTAGCGCCAGGGCCAGGAAACACCATATATTTT
TRBJ2-7 - 14 TRBV9 - CASSRGLLSYEQYF TGTGCCAGCTCCCGGGGCTTGCTCTCCTACGAGCAGTACTTC
TRBJ2-1 TRBD2 16 TRBV10-1 once CASSALREGPDNEQFF TGCGCCAGCAGTGCTTTGCGGGAGGGCCCGGACAATGAGCAGTTCTTC
TRBJ1-1 - 15 TRBV18 - CASSPGWGENTEAFF TGTGCCAGCTCACCCGGTTGGGGTGAGAACACTGAAGCTTTCTTT
TRBJ2-5 TRBD2 16 TRBV5-6 - CASSLLLAATQETQYF TGTGCCAGCAGCTTGCTCCTAGCGGCGACCCAAGAGACCCAGTACTTC
TRBJ1-1 - 13 TRBV5-4 - CASRLTINTEAFF TGTGCCAGCAGATTGACTATAAACACTGAAGCTTTCTTT
TRBJ1-2 TRBD1 14 TRBV28 - CASSRTGLVYGYTF TGTGCCAGCAGTAGGACAGGGTTAGTCTATGGCTACACCTTC
TRBJ2-2 - 12 TRBV11-3 - CASSLESGELFF TGTGCCAGCAGCTTAGAATCCGGGGAGCTGTTTTTT